This TCR beta chain was captured by sequencing in a study of T cells after somatic rescue of genetic block. This CDR3 region has 12 residues. V lost 2 bases to trimming and J lost 7 bases, with 8 bases between them. The V gene's germline CDR1 is MNHEY and CDR2 SMNVEV (reference sequence). Sequenced by immunoSEQ multiplex PCR; TCRdb stores in-frame clones only, minus some. The sample records 70,000 or so clones, about 90% being singletons. As concerns this clone: In the same sample, other DNA sequences code for this CDR3.

The sequencing input was peripheral blood mononuclear cells (PBMCs). The sequence was collected from a man aged 40-49 years. The rearrangement uses TRBV27 and TRBJ1-1; no firm D call. The CDR3 bases are TGTGCCAGCAGTTTAGGTTCGGGTGAAGCTTTCTTT. Its translation: CASSLGSGEAFF.